These 15 T cell receptor beta chains were sequenced from one sample in a study of cytomegalovirus exposure and HLA in healthy donors. The PCR employed 60 Vbeta primers together with 13 Jbeta primers. Produced via immunoSEQ multiplex PCR; TCRdb's table is partial and in-frame only. Reported are tens of thousands of clones; the ten largest clones contain 15%. Sequencing used PBMCs. These receptors were obtained from a man aged 50 to 59 in good health and CMV-seropositive.

The chain links TRBV7-2 to TRBJ2-1, with 7 positions matching TRBD2. Germline V gene data show CDR1 as SGHTA and CDR2 as FQGNSA. The CDR3 sequence is 16 residues long. V trimming: 4 bases; J trimming: 4 bases; junction bases outside the gene matches: 10. In DNA, the CDR3 is TGTGCCAGCAGCTCCGAGGTAGCGGGTATTTACAATGAGCAGTTCTTC. Protein product: CASSSEVAGIYNEQFF. The variable domain in full, completed from reference TRBV7-2 and TRBJ2-1, reads GAGVSQSPSNKVTEKGKDVELRCDPISGHTALYWYRQSLGQGLEFLIYFQGNSAPDKSGLPSDRFSAERTGGSVSTLTIQRTQQEDSAVYLCASSSEVAGIYNEQFFGPGTRLTVL.

For this clone: Sequence at one end of the junction differs from germline and may be a read error. This chain joins TRBV7-9 and TRBJ1-1; D gene unclear. Per the germline V gene, CDR1 is SEHNR and CDR2 is FQNEAQ (reference sequence). This CDR3 spans 15 amino acids. This chain's CDR3 is CASSWGWGVKTEAFF. CDR3 coding DNA: TGTGCCAGCAGCTGGGGATGGGGAGTGAAGACTGAAGCTTTCTTT.

The rearrangement links TRBV6-5 to TRBJ2-2, with 8 bases matching TRBD2. The V segment lost 6 bases and the J segment 7 bases; nucleotides outside the gene matches: 10. The germline V gene encodes CDR1 MNHEY and CDR2 SVGAGI. The CDR3 sequence is 15 residues long. The chain's CDR3 is CASSTTGTSGGELFF. In DNA form, the CDR3 reads TGTGCCAGCAGCACGACCGGGACTAGTGGCGGGGAGCTGTTTTTT.

The chain couples TRBV19 to TRBJ1-2; D might be TRBD1 (6 bases). Germline V gives CDR1 LNHDA, CDR2 SQIVND (reference sequence). Deletions cut 7 bases from V and 0 bases from J, with 9 bases between. This CDR3 has 13 residues. CDR3 in amino acids: CASIDRSNYGYTF. As DNA, the CDR3 is TGTGCCAGTATCGACAGGTCTAACTATGGCTACACCTTC. The full variable domain, completed using reference TRBV19 and TRBJ1-2, is DGGITQSPKYLFRKEGQNVTLSCEQNLNHDAMYWYRQDPGQGLRLIYYSQIVNDFQKGDIAEGYSVSREKKESFPLTVTSAQKNPTAFYLCASIDRSNYGYTFGSGTRLTVV.

About this clone itself: Germline and junction disagree at one end, which may indicate a read error. The chain combines TRBV2 with TRBJ2-1; TRBD2 aligns across 7 bases. Germline lookup yields CDR1 SNHLY and CDR2 FYNNEI. CDR3 size: 14 residues. The CDR3, as DNA: TGTGCCAGCAGACGCGGGAGCTCCGACAATGAGCAGTTCTTC. Its protein is CASRRGSSDNEQFF.

The chain recombines TRBV15 with TRBJ2-1; D gene uncertain. Germline CDR1 reads LNHNV; CDR2 reads YYDKDF (reference sequence). Trimming stripped 0 bases from V and 0 bases from J, with 9 bases between. The CDR3 sequence is 16 residues long. Here the CDR3 DNA reads TGTGCCACCAGCAGAGAACTAACCTTCTCCTACAATGAGCAGTTCTTC. This gives the protein CATSRELTFSYNEQFF. The whole variable domain, filled in from reference TRBV15 and TRBJ2-1, reads DAMVIQNPRYQVTQFGKPVTLSCSQTLNHNVMYWYQQKSSQAPKLLFHYYDKDFNNEADTPDNFQSRRPNTSFCFLDIRSPGLGDTAMYLCATSRELTFSYNEQFFGPGTRLTVL.

The V call is TRBV6-6, the J call TRBJ2-5; 8 bases are a match to TRBD2. The CDR3 consists of 12 residues. Germline V CDR1 and CDR2: MNHNY, SVGAGI (reference sequence). J was trimmed by 8 bases and V by 4 bases; bases with no gene match: 3. The CDR3 sequence: CASSSGGITQYF. The DNA of the CDR3 is TGTGCCAGCAGTTCGGGGGGGATTACCCAGTACTTC.

The chain couples TRBV9 to TRBJ2-3; a weak D match, TRBD1 (6 bases). Germline assignment: CDR1 SGDLS and CDR2 YYNGEE. The CDR3 length is 15 residues. Trimming cost V 0 bases and J 2 bases, with 10 bases left between them. In DNA form, the CDR3 reads TGTGCCAGCAGCGTAGTGTGGGGGCCCACAGATACGCAGTATTTT. Protein: CASSVVWGPTDTQYF.

V usage is TRBV6-5 and J usage is TRBJ2-6; the D gene is possibly TRBD1 (5 bases). The germline V and J ends were trimmed by 4 bases and 3 bases, with 7 bases remaining between them. The germline gives CDR1 MNHEY, CDR2 SVGAGI. This CDR3 is 14 amino acids long. CDR3 sequence: CASSSQGGANVLTF. CDR3 nucleotide sequence: TGTGCCAGCAGTTCCCAGGGTGGGGCCAACGTCCTGACTTTC.

This clone is identified as medium-sized (0.01 to 0.1%) from frequency. The rearrangement joins TRBV11-3 to TRBJ1-2, with D hard to call. Germline V lookup: CDR1 SGHNT, CDR2 YENEEA. The CDR3 has 14 residues. V was shortened by 4 bases and J by 0 bases, with 9 bases between the two germline ends. CDR3 sequence reads: CASSYRVSNYGYTF. The CDR3 DNA is TGTGCCAGCAGCTACAGAGTCTCTAACTATGGCTACACCTTC.

This chain links TRBV10-3 with TRBJ1-1; possible D gene TRBD1, 5 bases. The germline V gene encodes CDR1 ENHRY and CDR2 SYGVKD. V lost 6 bases and J 7 bases, leaving 9 bases between the germline ends. This CDR3 has 11 residues. The CDR3 DNA sequence: TGTGCCATCAGCGCAGACAGTGAAGCTTTCTTT. It is translated as CAISADSEAFF.

V is TRBV21-1 and J is TRBJ2-7; TRBD1 is taken as the D call from the table, unchecked against the DNA. TRBV21-1 is deemed a pseudogene. The CDR3 is made up of 13 amino acids. The CDR3 loop is CASSRDSSYEQYV. In nucleotides, the CDR3 is TGTGCCAGCAGCAGAGACAGCTCCTACGAGCAGTACGTC.

The genes are TRBV30 and TRBJ2-3; maybe TRBD2 (6 bases). V was pared by 2 bases and J by 6 bases, with 12 bases between. The V gene's germline CDR1 is GTSNPN and CDR2 SVGIG (reference sequence). The CDR3 consists of 13 residues. The CDR3 protein is CAWSRGGGDTQYF. The CDR3 DNA reads TGTGCCTGGAGTCGGGGAGGAGGGGATACGCAGTATTTT. Full variable domain (outside the CDR3, taken from reference TRBV30 and TRBJ2-3): SQTIHQWPATLVQPVGSPLSLECTVEGTSNPNLYWYRQAAGRGLQLLFYSVGIGQISSEVPQNLSASRPQDRQFILSSKKLLLSDSGFYLCAWSRGGGDTQYFGPGTRLTVL.

This sequence joins TRBV5-1 and TRBJ1-1; D is uncertain. Germline loops: CDR1 SGHRS, CDR2 YFSETQ. The CDR3 extends over 11 amino acids. Trimming left V 0 bases short and J 7 bases short, with 4 bases between. The DNA of the CDR3 is TGCGCCAGCAGCTTGGGGAGTGAAGCTTTCTTT. Amino acids: CASSLGSEAFF.

V is TRBV30 and J is TRBJ2-1, with 9 nucleotides matching TRBD2. V gave up 2 bases and J gave up 10 bases; unmatched junction bases: 12. This CDR3 spans 15 amino acids. CDR1 is GTSNPN and CDR2 is SVGIG in the germline V gene (reference sequence). The CDR3: CAWSSGVAGVLEQFF. CDR3 DNA: TGTGCCTGGAGTAGCGGGGTAGCGGGAGTTTTAGAGCAGTTCTTC.